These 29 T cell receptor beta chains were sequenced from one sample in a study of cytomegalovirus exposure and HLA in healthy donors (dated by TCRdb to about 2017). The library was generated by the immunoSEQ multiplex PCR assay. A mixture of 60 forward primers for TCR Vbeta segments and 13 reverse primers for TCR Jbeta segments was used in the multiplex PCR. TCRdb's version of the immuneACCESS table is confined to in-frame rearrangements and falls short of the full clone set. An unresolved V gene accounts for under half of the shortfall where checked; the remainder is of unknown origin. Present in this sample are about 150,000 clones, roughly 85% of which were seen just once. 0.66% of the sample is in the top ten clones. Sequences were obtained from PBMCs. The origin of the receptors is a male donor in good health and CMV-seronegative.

The CDR3 DNA reads as TGCGCCAGCAGCCCATTACTAGCGGGATCTTACGAGCAGTACTTC. Amino acid sequence: CASSPLLAGSYEQYF. The chain employs TRBV4-1 and TRBJ2-7; 10 nucleotides line up with TRBD2. This CDR3 region has 15 residues. The V gene's germline CDR1 is MGHRA and CDR2 YSYEKL. V lost 4 bases, J lost 4 bases, and 7 bases stayed unmatched.

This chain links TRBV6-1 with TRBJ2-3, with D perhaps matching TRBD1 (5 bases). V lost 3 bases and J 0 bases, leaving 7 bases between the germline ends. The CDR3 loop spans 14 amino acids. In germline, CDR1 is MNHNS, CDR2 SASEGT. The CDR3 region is CASSDGASTDTQYF. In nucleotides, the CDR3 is TGTGCCAGCAGTGATGGGGCTAGCACAGATACGCAGTATTTT.

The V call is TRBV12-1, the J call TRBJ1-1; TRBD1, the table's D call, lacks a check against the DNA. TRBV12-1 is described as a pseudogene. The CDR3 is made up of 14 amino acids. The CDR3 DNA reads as TGTGCCAGCAGCCTTGACAGGCTCGAGACTGAAGCTTTCTTT. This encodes CASSLDRLETEAFF.

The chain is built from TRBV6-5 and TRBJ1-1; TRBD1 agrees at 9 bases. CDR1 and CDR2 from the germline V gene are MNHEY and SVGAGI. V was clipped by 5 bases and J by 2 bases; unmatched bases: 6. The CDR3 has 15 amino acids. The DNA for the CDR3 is TGTGCCAGCAGTCCATCGGGACAGGGAAACACTGAAGCTTTCTTT. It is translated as CASSPSGQGNTEAFF.

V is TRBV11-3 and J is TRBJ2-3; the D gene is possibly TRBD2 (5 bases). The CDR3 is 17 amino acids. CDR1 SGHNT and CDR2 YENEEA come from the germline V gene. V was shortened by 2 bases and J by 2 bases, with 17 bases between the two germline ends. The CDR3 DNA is TGTGCCAGCAGCTTACCGGGATCCCCTATAACCACAGATACGCAGTATTTT. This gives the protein CASSLPGSPITTDTQYF.

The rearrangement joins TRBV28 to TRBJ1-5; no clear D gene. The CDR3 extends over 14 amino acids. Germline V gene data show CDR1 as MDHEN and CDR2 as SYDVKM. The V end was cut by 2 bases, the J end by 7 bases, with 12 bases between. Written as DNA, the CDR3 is TGTGCCAGCAGTTTAGGGAGCGGATACCAGCCCCAGCATTTT. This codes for CASSLGSGYQPQHF.

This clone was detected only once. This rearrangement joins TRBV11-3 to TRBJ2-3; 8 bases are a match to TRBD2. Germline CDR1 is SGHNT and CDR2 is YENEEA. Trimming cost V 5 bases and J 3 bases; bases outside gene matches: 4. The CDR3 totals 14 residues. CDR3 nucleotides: TGTGCCAGCAGCATGGGACTAGTTACAGATACGCAGTATTTT. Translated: CASSMGLVTDTQYF.

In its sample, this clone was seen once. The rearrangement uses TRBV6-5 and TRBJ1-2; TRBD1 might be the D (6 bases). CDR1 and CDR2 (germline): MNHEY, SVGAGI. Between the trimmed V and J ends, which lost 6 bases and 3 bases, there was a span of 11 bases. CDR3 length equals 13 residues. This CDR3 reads CASRPPGDYGYTF. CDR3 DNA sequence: TGTGCCAGCAGACCTCCAGGGGACTATGGCTACACCTTC.

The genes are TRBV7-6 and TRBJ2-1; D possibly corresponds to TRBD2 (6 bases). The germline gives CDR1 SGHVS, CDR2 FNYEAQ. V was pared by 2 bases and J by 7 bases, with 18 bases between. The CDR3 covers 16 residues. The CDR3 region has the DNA TGTGCCAGCAGCTTACCCCCGAACGGGGGAGTAAATGAGCAGTTCTTC. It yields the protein CASSLPPNGGVNEQFF.

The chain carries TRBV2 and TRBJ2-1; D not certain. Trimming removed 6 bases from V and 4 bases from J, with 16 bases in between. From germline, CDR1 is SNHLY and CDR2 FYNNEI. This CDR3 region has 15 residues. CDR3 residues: CASSARSNLYNEQFF. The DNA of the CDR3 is TGTGCCAGCAGCGCCCGGAGTAACCTATACAATGAGCAGTTCTTC. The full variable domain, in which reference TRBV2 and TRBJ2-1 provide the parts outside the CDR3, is EPEVTQTPSHQVTQMGQEVILRCVPISNHLYFYWYRQILGQKVEFLVSFYNNEISEKSEIFDDQFSVERPDGSNFTLKIRSTKLEDSAMYFCASSARSNLYNEQFFGPGTRLTVL.

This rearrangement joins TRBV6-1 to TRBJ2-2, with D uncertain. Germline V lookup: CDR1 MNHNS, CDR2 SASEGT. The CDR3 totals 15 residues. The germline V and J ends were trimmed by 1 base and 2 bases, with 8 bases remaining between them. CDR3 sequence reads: CASSEGTLNTGELFF. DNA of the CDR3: TGTGCCAGCAGTGAAGGCACTCTTAACACCGGGGAGCTGTTTTTT.

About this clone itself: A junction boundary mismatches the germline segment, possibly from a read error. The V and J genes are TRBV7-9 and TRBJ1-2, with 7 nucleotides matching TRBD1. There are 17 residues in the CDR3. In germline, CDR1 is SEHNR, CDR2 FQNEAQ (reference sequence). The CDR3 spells CSSSLGSTGALNYGYTF. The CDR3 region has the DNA TGTTCCAGCAGCTTAGGTTCTACAGGGGCCCTTAACTATGGCTACACCTTC.

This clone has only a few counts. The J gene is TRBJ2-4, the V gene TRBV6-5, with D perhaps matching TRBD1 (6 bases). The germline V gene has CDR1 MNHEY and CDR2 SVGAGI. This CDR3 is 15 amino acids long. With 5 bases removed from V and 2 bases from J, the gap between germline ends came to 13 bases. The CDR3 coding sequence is TGTGCCAGCAGTAGCAGGGGATTAACCAAAAACATTCAGTACTTC. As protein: CASSSRGLTKNIQYF.

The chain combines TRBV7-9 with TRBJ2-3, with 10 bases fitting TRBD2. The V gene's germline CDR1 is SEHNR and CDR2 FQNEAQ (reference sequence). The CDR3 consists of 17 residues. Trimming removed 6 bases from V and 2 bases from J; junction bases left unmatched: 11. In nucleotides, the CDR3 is TGTGCCAGCAGTTTACGGAGCGGGAGGGGTTTCACAGATACGCAGTATTTT. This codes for CASSLRSGRGFTDTQYF.

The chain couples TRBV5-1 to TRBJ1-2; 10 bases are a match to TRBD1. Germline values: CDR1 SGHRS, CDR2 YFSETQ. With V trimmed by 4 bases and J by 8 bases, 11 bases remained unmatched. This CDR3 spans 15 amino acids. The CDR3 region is CASSVAGTGAEGYTF. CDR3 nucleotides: TGCGCCAGCAGCGTGGCCGGGACAGGGGCGGAAGGCTACACCTTC.

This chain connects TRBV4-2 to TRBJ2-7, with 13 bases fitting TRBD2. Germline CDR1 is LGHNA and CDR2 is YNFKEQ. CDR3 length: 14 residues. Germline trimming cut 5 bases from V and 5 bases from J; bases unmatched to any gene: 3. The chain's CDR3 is CASSNGLAGDEQYF. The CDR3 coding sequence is TGTGCCAGCAGCAACGGACTAGCGGGAGACGAGCAGTACTTC.

The CDR3 protein is CASSVHLSSGSWTDTQYF. The CDR3 DNA reads as TGTGCCAGCAGCGTACATCTGTCTAGCGGGAGTTGGACAGATACGCAGTATTTT. This chain connects TRBV9 to TRBJ2-3, with 10 positions matching TRBD2. The CDR3 sequence is 18 residues long. Looked up from germline, CDR1 is SGDLS and CDR2 is YYNGEE. J lost 3 bases, V lost 1 base, and 11 bases had no gene match.

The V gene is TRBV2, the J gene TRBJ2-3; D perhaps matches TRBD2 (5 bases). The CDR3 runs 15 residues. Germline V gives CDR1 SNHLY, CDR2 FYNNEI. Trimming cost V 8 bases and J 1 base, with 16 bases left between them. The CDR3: CASRFRAERTDTQYF. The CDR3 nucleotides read TGTGCCAGCCGCTTTAGAGCGGAGCGCACAGATACGCAGTATTTT.

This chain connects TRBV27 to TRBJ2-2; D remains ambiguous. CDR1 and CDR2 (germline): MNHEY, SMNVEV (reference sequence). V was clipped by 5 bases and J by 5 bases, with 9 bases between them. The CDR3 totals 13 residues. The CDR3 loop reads CASSPTITGELFF. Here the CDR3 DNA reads TGTGCCAGCAGTCCTACGATTACCGGGGAGCTGTTTTTT.

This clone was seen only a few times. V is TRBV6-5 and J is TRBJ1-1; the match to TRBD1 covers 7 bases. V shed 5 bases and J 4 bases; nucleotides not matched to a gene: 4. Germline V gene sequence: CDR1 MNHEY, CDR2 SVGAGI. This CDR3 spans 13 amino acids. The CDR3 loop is CASSRQGITEAFF. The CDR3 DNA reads TGTGCCAGCAGTCGACAGGGAATCACTGAAGCTTTCTTT.

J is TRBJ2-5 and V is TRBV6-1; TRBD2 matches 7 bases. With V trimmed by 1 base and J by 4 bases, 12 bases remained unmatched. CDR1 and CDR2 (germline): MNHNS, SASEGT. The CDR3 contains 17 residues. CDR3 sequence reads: CASSEVPGQGGVETQYF. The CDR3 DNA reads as TGTGCCAGCAGTGAAGTCCCCGGCCAGGGAGGGGTAGAGACCCAGTACTTC.

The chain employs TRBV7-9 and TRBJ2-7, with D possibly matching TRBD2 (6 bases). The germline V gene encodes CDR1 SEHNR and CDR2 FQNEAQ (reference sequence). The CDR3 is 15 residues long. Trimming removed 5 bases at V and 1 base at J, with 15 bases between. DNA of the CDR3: TGTGCCAGCAGCGCCGCCTCGGGACTTTCCTACGAGCAGTACTTC. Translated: CASSAASGLSYEQYF.

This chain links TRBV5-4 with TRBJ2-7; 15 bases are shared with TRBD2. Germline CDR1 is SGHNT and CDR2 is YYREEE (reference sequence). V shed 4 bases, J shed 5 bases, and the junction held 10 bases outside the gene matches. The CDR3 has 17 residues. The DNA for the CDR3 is TGTGCCAGCAGCCGGGGACTAGCGGGAGGCCAAGGGAACGAGCAGTACTTC. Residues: CASSRGLAGGQGNEQYF.

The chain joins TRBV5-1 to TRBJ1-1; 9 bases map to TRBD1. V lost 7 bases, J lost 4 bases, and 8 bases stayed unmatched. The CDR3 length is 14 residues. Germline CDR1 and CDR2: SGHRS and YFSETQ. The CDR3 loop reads CASVRGTGSTEAFF. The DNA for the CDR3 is TGCGCCAGCGTACGAGGGACAGGGTCCACTGAAGCTTTCTTT. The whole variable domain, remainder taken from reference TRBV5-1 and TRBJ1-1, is KAGVTQTPRYLIKTRGQQVTLSCSPISGHRSVSWYQQTPGQGLQFLFEYFSETQRNKGNFPGRFSGRQFSNSRSEMNVSTLELGDSALYLCASVRGTGSTEAFFGQGTRLTVV.

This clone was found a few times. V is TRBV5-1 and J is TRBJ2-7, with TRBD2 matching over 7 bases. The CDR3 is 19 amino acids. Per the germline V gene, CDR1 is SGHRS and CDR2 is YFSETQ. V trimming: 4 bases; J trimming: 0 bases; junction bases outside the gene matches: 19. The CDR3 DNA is TGCGCCAGCAGCCCGGGGGGTTGGGTAGCGGGCTCGAGCTCCTACGAGCAGTACTTC. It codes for CASSPGGWVAGSSSYEQYF.

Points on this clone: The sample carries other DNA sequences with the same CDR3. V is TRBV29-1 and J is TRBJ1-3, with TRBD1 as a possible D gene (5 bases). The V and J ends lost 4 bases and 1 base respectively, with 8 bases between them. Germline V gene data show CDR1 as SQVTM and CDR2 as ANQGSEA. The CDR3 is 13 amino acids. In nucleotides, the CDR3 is TGCAGCGTTGGTCCAGGGTCTGGAAACACCATATATTTT. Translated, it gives CSVGPGSGNTIYF.

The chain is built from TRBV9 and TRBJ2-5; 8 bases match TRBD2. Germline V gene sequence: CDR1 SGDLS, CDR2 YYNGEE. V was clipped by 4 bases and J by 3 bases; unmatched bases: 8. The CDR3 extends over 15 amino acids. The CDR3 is CASSPVGLAKETQYF. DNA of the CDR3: TGTGCCAGCAGCCCAGTCGGACTAGCTAAAGAGACCCAGTACTTC.

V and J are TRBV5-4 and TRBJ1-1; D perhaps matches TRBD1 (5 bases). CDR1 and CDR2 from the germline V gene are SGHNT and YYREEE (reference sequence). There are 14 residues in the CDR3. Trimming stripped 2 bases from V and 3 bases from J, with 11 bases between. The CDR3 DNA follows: TGTGCCAGCAGCTTAACGGGGGGGGACACTGAAGCTTTCTTT. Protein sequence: CASSLTGGDTEAFF.

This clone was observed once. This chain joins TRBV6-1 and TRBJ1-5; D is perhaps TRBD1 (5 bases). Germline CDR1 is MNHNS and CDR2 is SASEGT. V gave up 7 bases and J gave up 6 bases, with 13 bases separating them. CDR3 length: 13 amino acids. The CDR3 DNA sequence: TGTGCCAGCATGGGGCCCCGGGTTCAGCCCCAGCATTTT. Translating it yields CASMGPRVQPQHF.